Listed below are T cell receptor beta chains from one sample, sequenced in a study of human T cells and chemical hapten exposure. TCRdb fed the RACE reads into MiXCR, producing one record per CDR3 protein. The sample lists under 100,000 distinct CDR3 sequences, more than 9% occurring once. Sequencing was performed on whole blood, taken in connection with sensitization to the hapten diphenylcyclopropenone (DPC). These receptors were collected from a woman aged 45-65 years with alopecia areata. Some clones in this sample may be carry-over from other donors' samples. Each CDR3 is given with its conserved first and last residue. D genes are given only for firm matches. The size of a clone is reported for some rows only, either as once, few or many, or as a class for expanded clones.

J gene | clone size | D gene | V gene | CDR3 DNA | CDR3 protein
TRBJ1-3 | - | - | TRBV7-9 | TGTGCCAGCAGCTCCACCCCCTTACAGGGAGGAGGAAACACCATATATTTT | CASSSTPLQGGGNTIYF
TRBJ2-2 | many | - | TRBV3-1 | TGTGCCAGCAGCCAAGGGCCTCGCCGACTTAACACCGGGGAGCTGTTTTTT | CASSQGPRRLNTGELFF
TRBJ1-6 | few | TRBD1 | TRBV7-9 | TGTGCCAGCAGCTTTTCAGGGGGTTCACCCCTCCACTTT | CASSFSGGSPLHF
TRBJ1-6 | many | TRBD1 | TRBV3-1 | TGTGCCAGCAGCCACTTGGACAGGGACAATTCACCCCTCCACTTT | CASSHLDRDNSPLHF
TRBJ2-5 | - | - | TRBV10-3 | TGTGCCATCGGGGAGGTCCCCCAAGAGACCCAGTACTTC | CAIGEVPQETQYF
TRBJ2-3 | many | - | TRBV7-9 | TGTGCCAGCAGCTTAGCGGGGCCGAGCACAGATACGCAGTATTTT | CASSLAGPSTDTQYF
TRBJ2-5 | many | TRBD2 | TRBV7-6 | TGTGCCAGCAGCTTAAGAGGTAGCGGGAGGGCCTTTGAGACCCAGTACTTC | CASSLRGSGRAFETQYF
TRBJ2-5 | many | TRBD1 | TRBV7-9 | TGTGCCAGCAGGGGGACAGGGGCCAGAGAGACCCAGTACTTC | CASRGTGARETQYF
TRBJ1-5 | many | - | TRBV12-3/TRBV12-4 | TGTGCCAGCAGTTTGGGGGCAGGGGGCAATCAGCCCCAGCATTTT | CASSLGAGGNQPQHF
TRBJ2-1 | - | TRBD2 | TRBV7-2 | TGTGCCAGCAGCTTATTTCCTAGCGGATCTCCGAAGTTCTTC | CASSLFPSGSPKFF
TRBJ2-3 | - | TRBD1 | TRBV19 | TGTGCCAGTAGTTACAGGGGCACGGGCACAGATACGCAGTATTTT | CASSYRGTGTDTQYF
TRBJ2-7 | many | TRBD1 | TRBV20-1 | TGCAGTGCTAGGGGGGACAGCTACGAGCAGTACTTC | CSARGDSYEQYF
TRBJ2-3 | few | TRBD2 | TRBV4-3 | TGCGCCAGCAGCCGGGTACTAGCGGGAGGTCGTGGAGATACGCAGTATTTT | CASSRVLAGGRGDTQYF
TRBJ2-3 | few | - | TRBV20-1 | TGCAGTGCTAGAGATGCTCGGGAGTCCAGGACAGATACGCAGTATTTT | CSARDARESRTDTQYF
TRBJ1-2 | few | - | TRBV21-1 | TGTGCCAGCCGGGACTCCGGAAGTTATGGCTACACCTTC | CASRDSGSYGYTF
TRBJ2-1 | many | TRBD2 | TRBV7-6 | TGTGCCAGCAGCCAAAGGACTAGCGGGAGCCCGGAGCAGTTCTTC | CASSQRTSGSPEQFF
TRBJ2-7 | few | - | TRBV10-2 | TGCGCCAGCAGTAACGGCAGGAATTACGAGCAGTACTTC | CASSNGRNYEQYF
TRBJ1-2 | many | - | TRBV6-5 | TGTGCCAGCAGTTACCAAGGCGGGCAGAAATATGGCTACACCTTC | CASSYQGGQKYGYTF
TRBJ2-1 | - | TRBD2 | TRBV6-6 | TGTGCCAGCATTAGGACCGGGTACGGCGCGGGGGTCTATGAGCAGTTCTTC | CASIRTGYGAGVYEQFF
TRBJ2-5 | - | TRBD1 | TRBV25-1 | TGTGCCAGGACAGGGGCCCCCCAAGAGACCCAGTACTTC | CARTGAPQETQYF
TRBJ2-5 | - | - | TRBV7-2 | TGTGCCAGCAGCTCGGACGCGGAGACCCAGTACTTC | CASSSDAETQYF
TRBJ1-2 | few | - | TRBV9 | TGTGCCAGCAGCGTAGAGCCCGCATTCTATGGCTACACCTTC | CASSVEPAFYGYTF
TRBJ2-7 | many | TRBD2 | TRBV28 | TGTGCCAGCAGAGCGGGGGACCACTACGAGCAGTACTTC | CASRAGDHYEQYF
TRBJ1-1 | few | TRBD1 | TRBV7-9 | TGTGCCAGCGTCGCTAGGACAGGAGCGAACACTGAAGCTTTCTTT | CASVARTGANTEAFF
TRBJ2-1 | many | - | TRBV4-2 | TGTGCCAGCAGCCACGAAACAGGGTCGAATGAGCAGTTCTTC | CASSHETGSNEQFF
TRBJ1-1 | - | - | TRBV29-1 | TGCAGCGTGGCGAAGGGCCGTAAGAACACTGAAGCTTTCTTT | CSVAKGRKNTEAFF
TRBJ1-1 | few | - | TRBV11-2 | TGTGCCAGCAGCTTAGAAAGGACAGCCAATGAAGCTTTCTTT | CASSLERTANEAFF
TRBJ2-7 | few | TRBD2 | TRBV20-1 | TGCAGTGCTACGGGACTAGCGGGAGCAGTACGGTACTTC | CSATGLAGAVRYF